A selection of T cell receptor beta chains follows, all from one sample in a study of T-cell memory formation after mild COVID-19. TCRdb passed the 5' RACE reads through MiXCR, listing each CDR3 protein once. The sample lists 470,000 or so distinct CDR3 sequences, 20% occurring once. Sequenced input: PBMCs or a T cell subset sorted from them (not recorded which). The receptor source for this set is an adult woman who had mild COVID-19 (a few samples of this study predate the infection). Cell type and time point are not known. Each CDR3 is given with its conserved first and last residue. Each record gives: D gene, V gene, J gene, clone size, CDR3 protein, CDR3 DNA. The D gene is left open where the match is weak. Expanded clones get a size class; other rows say once, few or many, or leave the size out.

>NA|TRBV5-1|TRBJ1-1|NA
CASSLAKQALNTEAFF
TGCGCCAGCAGCTTGGCTAAACAGGCCTTGAACACTGAAGCTTTCTTT
>NA|TRBV3-1|TRBJ2-7|NA
CASSQSSSGVSSYEQYF
TGTGCCAGCAGCCAATCCTCTAGTGGGGTCAGCTCCTACGAGCAGTACTTC
>TRBD1|TRBV11-2|TRBJ1-2|few
CASSSVQGDWGYGYTF
TGTGCCAGCAGCTCAGTACAGGGGGATTGGGGCTATGGCTACACCTTC
>TRBD2|TRBV18|TRBJ2-2|few
CASSPQSLGRSGELFF
TGTGCCAGCTCACCTCAATCTCTCGGGAGGTCCGGGGAGCTGTTTTTT
>TRBD1|TRBV5-1|TRBJ2-6|few
CASSSRDRIFGANVLTF
TGCGCCAGCAGCTCCCGGGACAGGATTTTTGGGGCCAACGTCCTGACTTTC
>NA|TRBV27|TRBJ1-6|NA
CASTGGAYNSPLHF
TGTGCCAGCACTGGGGGCGCCTATAATTCACCCCTCCACTTT
>NA|TRBV5-1|TRBJ2-1|few
CASSLDPGTGNEQFF
TGCGCCAGCAGCTTAGACCCGGGGACGGGCAATGAGCAGTTCTTC
>NA|TRBV5-5|TRBJ2-1|many
CASSQDMYNEQFF
TGTGCCAGCAGCCAGGACATGTACAATGAGCAGTTCTTC
>TRBD2|TRBV20-1|TRBJ2-1|NA
CSARGLAGPRTYNEQFF
TGCAGTGCTAGAGGACTAGCGGGACCCCGCACCTACAATGAGCAGTTCTTC
>TRBD2|TRBV20-1|TRBJ2-5|few
CSARVSGTETQYF
TGCAGTGCTAGAGTTAGCGGGACAGAGACCCAGTACTTC
>NA|TRBV28|TRBJ1-2|NA
CASSWTYLSGHTF
TGTGCCAGCAGTTGGACTTACCTTAGCGGTCACACCTTC
>TRBD1|TRBV27|TRBJ1-1|NA
CAGEIQGATEAFF
TGTGCCGGGGAAATACAGGGGGCAACTGAAGCTTTCTTT
>TRBD1|TRBV7-9|TRBJ2-1|few
CASSQRDRDRYEQFF
TGTGCCAGCAGCCAGCGGGACAGGGACAGGTATGAGCAGTTCTTC
>NA|TRBV29-1|TRBJ2-3|few
CSVAPTVTDTQYF
TGCAGCGTTGCCCCGACAGTCACAGATACGCAGTATTTT
>NA|TRBV20-1|TRBJ1-2|few
CSASPGNYGYTF
TGCAGTGCTTCTCCAGGAAACTATGGCTACACCTTC
>NA|TRBV5-1|TRBJ2-5|NA
CASSTQTRVPETQYF
TGCGCCAGCAGCACACAAACTAGGGTTCCGGAGACCCAGTACTTC
>NA|TRBV5-4|TRBJ2-1|few
CASLTEGNEQFF
TGTGCCAGCTTAACCGAGGGGAATGAGCAGTTCTTC
>NA|TRBV20-1|TRBJ2-3|NA
CSAPRENTDTQYF
TGCAGTGCCCCCCGCGAGAACACAGATACGCAGTATTTT
>NA|TRBV6-5|TRBJ2-3|few
CASRKLASTDTQYF
TGTGCCAGCAGGAAACTAGCTAGCACAGATACGCAGTATTTT
>TRBD2|TRBV20-1|TRBJ2-1|NA
CSASSGSSYNEQFF
TGCAGTGCTTCTAGCGGGAGCTCCTACAATGAGCAGTTCTTC
>TRBD1|TRBV27|TRBJ2-6|NA
CASSPRTGFLSGANVLTF
TGTGCCAGCAGTCCACGGACAGGGTTTCTCTCTGGGGCCAACGTCCTGACTTTC
>TRBD1|TRBV12-3/TRBV12-4|TRBJ2-2|NA
CASSFGTGVAGELFF
TGTGCCAGCAGTTTTGGGACAGGGGTAGCCGGGGAGCTGTTTTTT
>TRBD2|TRBV7-9|TRBJ2-2|NA
CASSQQTSGYTGELFF
TGTGCCAGCAGCCAACAGACTAGCGGGTACACCGGGGAGCTGTTTTTT
>TRBD1|TRBV9|TRBJ1-4|NA
CASSVTGAGEKLFF
TGTGCCAGCAGCGTAACAGGGGCGGGGGAAAAACTGTTTTTT
>NA|TRBV20-1|TRBJ2-7|NA
CSAQPAFYEQYF
TGCAGTGCCCAACCGGCCTTCTACGAGCAGTACTTC
>TRBD1|TRBV20-1|TRBJ2-7|NA
CSAIGVGDSPYEQYF
TGCAGTGCCATAGGGGTGGGGGACAGCCCCTACGAGCAGTACTTC
>TRBD1|TRBV7-9|TRBJ1-4|NA
CASSPRGLVNEKLFF
TGTGCCAGCAGCCCCAGGGGGCTTGTTAATGAAAAACTGTTTTTT
>NA|TRBV12-3/TRBV12-4|TRBJ1-1|few
CASSYPRGAVTEAFF
TGTGCCAGCAGCTATCCCCGGGGGGCGGTCACTGAAGCTTTCTTT
>NA|TRBV18|TRBJ1-5|NA
CASSPLQDSNQPQHF
TGTGCCAGCTCACCCCTACAGGATAGCAATCAGCCCCAGCATTTT
>NA|TRBV2|TRBJ2-1|NA
CASAIAVEQFF
TGTGCCAGCGCTATAGCGGTAGAGCAGTTCTTC
>NA|TRBV19|TRBJ1-2|few
CASSTYRERANYGYTF
TGTGCCAGTAGTACTTACAGGGAAAGGGCTAACTATGGCTACACCTTC
>TRBD2|TRBV6-5|TRBJ2-2|few
CASSPLGGDTGELFF
TGTGCCAGCAGCCCCCTGGGGGGGGACACCGGGGAGCTGTTTTTT
>TRBD1|TRBV24-1|TRBJ1-5|few
CATSSGTGSNQPQHF
TGTGCCACCAGTTCCGGGACAGGCAGCAATCAGCCCCAGCATTTT
>NA|TRBV29-1|TRBJ2-3|few
CSVEMWARGTDTQYF
TGCAGCGTTGAAATGTGGGCGAGGGGCACAGATACGCAGTATTTT
>NA|TRBV30|TRBJ2-2|few
CAWMRTPNTGELFF
TGTGCCTGGATGCGGACACCGAACACCGGGGAGCTGTTTTTT
>TRBD1|TRBV5-1|TRBJ1-1|few
CASSFQGARTEAFF
TGCGCCAGCAGCTTCCAGGGGGCGAGAACTGAAGCTTTCTTT
>TRBD1|TRBV7-2|TRBJ1-2|NA
CASSLVSGTDLFYGYTF
TGTGCCAGCAGCTTAGTCTCGGGGACAGACCTTTTTTATGGCTACACCTTC
>NA|TRBV4-2|TRBJ2-7|NA
CASSPEPRDRTYEQYF
TGTGCCAGCAGCCCAGAGCCGCGGGACCGCACCTACGAGCAGTACTTC
>TRBD2|TRBV7-6|TRBJ2-4|NA
CASSPYVSGGLAKNIQYF
TGTGCCAGCAGCCCATACGTAAGCGGGGGGCTAGCCAAAAACATTCAGTACTTC
>NA|TRBV29-1|TRBJ2-2|NA
CSVEPPGGLGTGELFF
TGCAGCGTGGAACCGCCGGGGGGCTTGGGCACCGGGGAGCTGTTTTTT
>NA|TRBV15|TRBJ1-1|NA
CATSREHTINTEAFF
TGTGCCACCAGCAGAGAACACACAATCAACACTGAAGCTTTCTTT
>TRBD1|TRBV14|TRBJ1-1|many
CATGVSFTEAFF
TGTGCGACAGGGGTGAGTTTCACTGAAGCTTTCTTT
>NA|TRBV2|TRBJ1-1|NA
CASRAGRAGTNTEAFF
TGTGCCAGCAGAGCCGGGAGGGCAGGGACGAACACTGAAGCTTTCTTT
>TRBD1|TRBV20-1|TRBJ2-3|NA
CSAPQTGGRTDTQYF
TGCAGTGCTCCTCAGACAGGGGGACGCACAGATACGCAGTATTTT
>NA|TRBV6-2/TRBV6-3|TRBJ1-1|NA
CASSYSKLGGRFPEAFF
TGTGCCAGCAGTTACTCGAAGCTGGGGGGAAGGTTCCCTGAAGCTTTCTTT